Listed here are 20 T cell receptor beta chains from one sample, sequenced in a study of blood T cell repertoires in COVID-19 (TCRdb year 2020). Library preparation employed the immunoSEQ multiplex PCR assay. The immuneACCESS repertoire file appears here via TCRdb, limited to in-frame rearrangements. These files lack a portion of the clones; in checked studies, under half of the deficit traces to unresolved V genes, and the cause of the others is not known. For this sample the table gives approximately 75,000 clones, of which roughly 90% were detected only once. The top ten hold around 6% of the sample. The specimen sequenced was peripheral blood. These receptors were taken from an older man with COVID-19, enrolled during active disease.

The V and J genes are TRBV9 and TRBJ1-1, with D uncertain. Trimming took off 1 base at V and 5 bases at J, with 12 bases between the two ends. The germline V gene has CDR1 SGDLS and CDR2 YYNGEE. This CDR3 region has 14 residues. The CDR3 nucleotides read TGTGCCAGCAGCGTAACGGCTGCGGGGACTGAAGCTTTCTTT. Translation: CASSVTAAGTEAFF.

In DNA form, the CDR3 reads TGTGCCAGCAGGGATTGGGGAGGGGGGGAGCTGTTTTTT. Its protein product is CASRDWGGGELFF. The chain couples TRBV12-3 or TRBV12-4 to TRBJ2-2; 7 bases fit TRBD2. This CDR3 has 13 residues. The V segment lost 6 bases and the J segment 8 bases; nucleotides outside the gene matches: 6.

In the case of this clone: The junction departs from germline at one end; a sequencing error may be responsible. Other nucleotide sequences in the sample specify the same CDR3. The chain has TRBV6-1 and TRBJ1-2; the D gene is possibly TRBD1 (5 bases). The germline CDR1 and CDR2 sequences are MNHNS and SASEGT. The CDR3 spans 13 residues. The CDR3 nucleotides read TGTGCCAGCAGCGAAGACAGAGACCATGGCTACACCTTC. Translation: CASSEDRDHGYTF.

The rearrangement links TRBV10-2 to TRBJ1-2; tentatively, D is TRBD1 (5 bases). The length of the CDR3 is 13 residues. V lost 7 bases to trimming and J lost 8 bases, with 17 bases between them. The V gene's germline CDR1 is WSHSY and CDR2 SAAADI. The CDR3 nucleotides read TGCGCCAGCACGATCGACGGGGGGGGAGGCTACACCTTC. This encodes CASTIDGGGGYTF.

The chain has TRBV19 and TRBJ1-6; a weak D match, TRBD1 (6 bases). From germline, CDR1 is LNHDA and CDR2 SQIVND (reference sequence). The length of the CDR3 is 14 residues. V was cut by 3 bases and J by 10 bases, with 13 bases left in between. The CDR3 DNA sequence: TGTGCCAGTAGTATTCAACAGGGACGATCACCCCTCCACTTT. It is translated as CASSIQQGRSPLHF.

The genes are TRBV5-4 and TRBJ1-2; D is perhaps TRBD1 (6 bases). Trimming took off 4 bases at V and 4 bases at J, with 14 bases between the two ends. This CDR3 contains 14 residues. Looked up from germline, CDR1 is SGHNT and CDR2 is YYREEE (reference sequence). CDR3 nucleotide sequence: TGTGCCAGCAGCCCGAATGGACAGTCCTATGGCTACACCTTC. Translating gives CASSPNGQSYGYTF.

The chain combines TRBV5-4 with TRBJ1-4; no clear D gene. Germline V CDR1 and CDR2: SGHNT, YYREEE (reference sequence). The V end lost 2 bases, the J end lost 2 bases, and 7 bases lay between the germline ends. This CDR3 region has 14 residues. The CDR3 spells CASSFRGTNEKLFF. CDR3 bases: TGTGCCAGCAGCTTTCGAGGTACTAATGAAAAACTGTTTTTT. Using reference TRBV5-4 and TRBJ1-4 for the parts outside the CDR3, the full variable domain is ETGVTQSPTHLIKTRGQQVTLRCSSQSGHNTVSWYQQALGQGPQFIFQYYREEENGRGNFPPRFSGLQFPNYSSELNVNALELDDSALYLCASSFRGTNEKLFFGSGTQLSVL.

This clone was counted once. The V and J genes are TRBV7-2 and TRBJ1-2; D uncertain. There are 15 residues in the CDR3. Between the trimmed V and J ends, which lost 6 bases and 3 bases, there was a span of 17 bases. CDR1 is SGHTA, CDR2 FQGNSA, per germline. CDR3 loop: CASSQQSGNYYGYTF. The CDR3 DNA reads TGTGCCAGCAGTCAACAGTCAGGAAATTACTATGGCTACACCTTC.

The chain joins TRBV6-5 to TRBJ1-6, with TRBD1 matching over 10 bases. V gave up 6 bases and J gave up 9 bases; unmatched junction bases: 8. The CDR3 runs to 15 residues. The germline V gene encodes CDR1 MNHEY and CDR2 SVGAGI. CDR3 nucleotides: TGTGCCAGCAGCAGAGACAGGGGGCGAAGTTCACCCCTCCACTTT. This gives the protein CASSRDRGRSSPLHF.

This chain joins TRBV19 and TRBJ1-6; 8 bases agree with TRBD1. Germline V gene data show CDR1 as LNHDA and CDR2 as SQIVND (reference sequence). The CDR3 runs 16 residues. Losses at the gene ends were 5 bases for V and 10 bases for J; bases not matched to a gene: 13. CDR3 sequence (DNA): TGTGCCAGTAGTCCCCAGGGACAGGCGGCCTTATCACCCCTCCACTTT. It encodes CASSPQGQAALSPLHF.

This clone was detected once. The CDR3 protein is CASSLDGDRGREQYF. CDR3 nucleotides: TGCGCCAGCAGCTTGGATGGGGACAGGGGGCGCGAGCAGTACTTC. The V call is TRBV5-1, the J call TRBJ2-7; 12 bases fit TRBD1. V gave up 0 bases and J gave up 6 bases; unmatched junction bases: 4. CDR3 size: 15 residues. CDR1 is SGHRS, CDR2 YFSETQ, per germline.

The chain carries TRBV23-1 and TRBJ1-5, with D possibly matching TRBD1 (5 bases). TRBV23-1 is an ORF; its function is uncertain. The CDR3 spans 14 residues. Trimming removed 8 bases from V and 7 bases from J, with 18 bases in between. The CDR3 DNA follows: TGCGCCAGCCGAAATGGGGGGGGAAGGCAGCCCCAGCATTTT. Residues: CASRNGGGRQPQHF.

The chain uses TRBV29-1 and TRBJ1-2, with a possible D match to TRBD1 (5 bases). The length of the CDR3 is 11 residues. The V gene's germline CDR1 is SQVTM and CDR2 ANQGSEA. V lost 0 bases to trimming and J lost 8 bases, with 7 bases between them. In DNA form, the CDR3 reads TGCAGCGTTGAAGAAGGGGAAGGCTACACCTTC. Translated: CSVEEGEGYTF.

V usage is TRBV11-3 and J usage is TRBJ2-3; 10 nucleotides align to TRBD2. CDR3 length: 16 amino acids. Trimming cost V 4 bases and J 2 bases; bases outside gene matches: 6. The V gene's germline CDR1 is SGHNT and CDR2 YENEEA. The CDR3 reads CASSSGAGGITDTQYF. CDR3 DNA sequence: TGTGCCAGCAGCTCCGGAGCGGGGGGGATCACAGATACGCAGTATTTT.

This chain links TRBV4-1 with TRBJ1-1; D remains unclear. Germline CDR1 MGHRA, CDR2 YSYEKL. This CDR3 contains 14 residues. Trimming stripped 6 bases from V and 0 bases from J, with 11 bases between. CDR3 in amino acids: CASRGVLVNTEAFF. CDR3 DNA sequence: TGCGCCAGCAGAGGAGTCCTAGTGAACACTGAAGCTTTCTTT.

This clone was counted once. This chain uses TRBV7-8 with TRBJ2-5; 7 bases are a match to TRBD2. Trimming removed 6 bases from V and 2 bases from J; junction bases left unmatched: 9. The germline V gene encodes CDR1 SGHVS and CDR2 FQNEAQ. This CDR3 is 15 amino acids long. CDR3 region: CASRGSGAPQETQYF. CDR3 DNA sequence: TGTGCCAGCAGGGGGAGCGGGGCGCCTCAAGAGACCCAGTACTTC. Drawing the rest from reference TRBV7-8 and TRBJ2-5, the complete variable domain is GAGVSQSPRYKVAKRGQDVALRCDPISGHVSLFWYQQALGQGPEFLTYFQNEAQLDKSGLPSDRFFAERPEGSVSTLKIQRTQQEDSAVYLCASRGSGAPQETQYFGPGTRLLVL.

This clone appeared once. This chain connects TRBV5-4 to TRBJ1-1; D is unclear. The germline gives CDR1 SGHNT, CDR2 YYREEE (reference sequence). V was trimmed by 0 bases and J by 0 bases, leaving 3 bases between them. The CDR3 sequence is 13 residues long. In DNA, the CDR3 is TGTGCCAGCAGCTTGGCGGTGAACACTGAAGCTTTCTTT. This encodes CASSLAVNTEAFF.

Only one count was recorded for this clone. CDR3 nucleotides: TGTGCCAGCAGTCGGGACAGGGGGCTTTCACCCCTCCACTTT. It is translated as CASSRDRGLSPLHF. This rearrangement joins TRBV6-2 or TRBV6-3 to TRBJ1-6, with 12 bases fitting TRBD1. Germline V lookup: CDR1 MNHEY, CDR2 SVGEGT. V gave up 5 bases and J gave up 9 bases; unmatched junction bases: 2. The CDR3 spans 14 residues.

The chain joins TRBV11-1 to TRBJ2-7; D is perhaps TRBD2 (6 bases). The CDR3 consists of 16 residues. CDR1 SGHAT and CDR2 FQDESV come from the germline V gene (reference sequence). The V and J ends lost 6 bases and 4 bases respectively, with 22 bases between them. CDR3 loop: CASSLGPGTRIYEQYF. Written as DNA, the CDR3 is TGTGCCAGCAGTTTGGGCCCCGGGACTCGCATTTACGAGCAGTACTTC. The complete variable domain, with remaining parts taken from reference TRBV11-1 and TRBJ2-7, reads EAEVAQSPRYKITEKSQAVAFWCDPISGHATLYWYRQILGQGPELLVQFQDESVVDDSQLPKDRFSAERLKGVDSTLKIQPAELGDSAMYLCASSLGPGTRIYEQYFGPGTRLTVT.

This clone has a handful of counts. The rearrangement links TRBV24-1 to TRBJ2-1, with a tentative D call TRBD2 (6 bases). The germline V and J ends were trimmed by 5 bases and 0 bases, with 16 bases remaining between them. Per germline, CDR1 KGHDR and CDR2 SFDVKD. This CDR3 is 17 amino acids long. Written as DNA, the CDR3 is TGTGCCACCAGTGGATCAGGCGGGGCTAGCTCCTACAATGAGCAGTTCTTC. Amino acids: CATSGSGGASSYNEQFF.